The rows below give T cell receptor beta chains drawn from one sample of a study of blood T cell repertoires in COVID-19. Sequenced by immunoSEQ multiplex PCR; TCRdb stores in-frame clones only, minus some. The data contain about 220,000 clones, roughly 89% of them seen just once; the ten biggest clones take up approximately 16%. The sample comprised PBMCs or T cells enriched from blood (not recorded which). The source of these receptors is a man between 25 and 39 years old who had been exposed to COVID-19. CDR3s include the opening cysteine and the closing phenylalanine or tryptophan. Fields, in order: J gene, V gene, D gene, clone size, CDR3 protein, CDR3 DNA. The D gene is left open where the match is weak. Expanded clones get a size class; other rows say once, few or many, or leave the size out.

>TRBJ2-7|TRBV3-1/TRBV3-2|TRBD2|NA
CASSQTSGPYEQYF
TGTGCCAGCAGCCAAACTAGCGGCCCCTACGAGCAGTACTTC
>TRBJ1-1|TRBV29-1|NA|once
CSVEDRGTEAFF
TGCAGCGTTGAAGATCGGGGCACTGAAGCTTTCTTT
>TRBJ1-4|TRBV27|NA|NA
CASSFSIRGKLFF
TGTGCCAGCAGTTTTTCGATTAGGGGAAAACTGTTTTTT
>TRBJ2-3|TRBV7-2|NA|NA
CASSLGPLGEDTQYF
TGTGCCAGCAGCTTAGGACCTCTGGGCGAAGATACGCAGTATTTT
>TRBJ2-7|TRBV11-2|TRBD1|once
CASSKDRGYEQYF
TGTGCCAGCAGCAAGGACAGGGGATACGAGCAGTACTTC
>TRBJ1-2|TRBV4-3|NA|NA
CASSQDPGYGYTF
TGCGCCAGCAGCCAAGATCCGGGGTATGGCTACACCTTC
>TRBJ1-6|TRBV18|TRBD1|NA
CASTTRGITPLHF
TGTGCCAGCACAACCAGGGGGATAACACCCCTCCACTTT
>TRBJ2-5|TRBV6-5|NA|NA
CASSYRDSQETQYF
TGTGCCAGCAGTTACCGGGACTCCCAAGAGACCCAGTACTTC
>TRBJ2-1|TRBV20-1|NA|NA
CSADYYNEQFF
TGCAGTGCAGACTACTACAATGAGCAGTTCTTC
>TRBJ2-5|TRBV15|NA|NA
CATSSNRAQETQYF
TGTGCCACCAGCAGCAACAGGGCCCAAGAGACCCAGTACTTC
>TRBJ1-1|TRBV5-5|NA|NA
CASSLARDRAEAFF
TGTGCCAGCAGCTTGGCACGGGATAGGGCTGAAGCTTTCTTT
>TRBJ2-3|TRBV19|NA|NA
CASSTGPGDTQYF
TGTGCCAGTAGTACAGGGCCCGGAGATACGCAGTATTTT
>TRBJ2-3|TRBV20-1|NA|NA
CSARAADTQYF
TGCAGTGCTAGGGCCGCAGATACGCAGTATTTT
>TRBJ1-3|TRBV2|NA|NA
CASSNSPRDHISGNTIYF
TGTGCCAGCAGTAACAGCCCGAGAGACCACATCTCTGGAAACACCATATATTTT
>TRBJ2-2|TRBV6-2/TRBV6-3|NA|NA
CASSWRRSSAEELFF
TGTGCCAGCAGTTGGAGGAGGTCCTCGGCAGAGGAGCTGTTTTTT
>TRBJ1-1|TRBV5-1|TRBD1|NA
CASSLTLETGRAFF
TGCGCCAGCAGCCTCACCCTAGAGACAGGGCGAGCTTTCTTT
>TRBJ2-3|TRBV18|NA|NA
CASSPPTALFGDTQYF
TGTGCCAGCTCACCACCGACAGCCCTCTTTGGTGATACGCAGTATTTT
>TRBJ1-1|TRBV27|TRBD1|NA
CASSLTRLRDSNTEAFF
TGTGCCAGCAGTTTAACCCGACTCCGGGACAGCAACACTGAAGCTTTCTTT